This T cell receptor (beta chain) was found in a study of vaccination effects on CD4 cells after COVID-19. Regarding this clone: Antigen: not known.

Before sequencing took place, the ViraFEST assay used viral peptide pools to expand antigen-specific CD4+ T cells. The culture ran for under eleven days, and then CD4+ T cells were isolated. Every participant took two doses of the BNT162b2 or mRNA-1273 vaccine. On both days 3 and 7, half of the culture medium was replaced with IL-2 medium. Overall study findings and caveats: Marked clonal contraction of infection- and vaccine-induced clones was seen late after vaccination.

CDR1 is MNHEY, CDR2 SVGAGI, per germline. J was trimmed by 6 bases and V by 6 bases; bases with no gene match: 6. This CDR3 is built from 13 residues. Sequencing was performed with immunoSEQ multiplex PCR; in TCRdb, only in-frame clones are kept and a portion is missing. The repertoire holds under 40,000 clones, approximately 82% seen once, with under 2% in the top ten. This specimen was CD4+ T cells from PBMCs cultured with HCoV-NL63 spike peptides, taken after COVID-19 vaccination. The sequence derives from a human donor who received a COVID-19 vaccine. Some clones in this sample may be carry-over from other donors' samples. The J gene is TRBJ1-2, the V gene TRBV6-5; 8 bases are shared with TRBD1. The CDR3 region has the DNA TGTGCCAGCAGGGACAGGGATGTTCATGGCTACACCTTC. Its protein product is CASRDRDVHGYTF.